The T cell receptor beta chain under discussion was sequenced for a study of cytomegalovirus exposure and HLA in healthy donors. Both 60 Vbeta primers and 13 Jbeta primers went into the PCR. Assay used: immunoSEQ multiplex PCR; TCRdb lists only in-frame clones, some missing. The data contain 200,000 or so clones, about 70% of them singletons. The CDR3 spans 16 residues. Germline trimming cut 1 base from V and 4 bases from J; bases unmatched to any gene: 3. Germline CDR1 reads MGHRA; CDR2 reads YSYEKL. The specimen was PBMCs. The receptor comes from a man aged 35-49 years in good health and CMV-seropositive. The V call is TRBV4-1, the J call TRBJ2-1, with 11 positions matching TRBD2. The CDR3 is CASSQVGTSGYNEQFF. In DNA, the CDR3 is TGCGCCAGCAGCCAAGTTGGGACTAGCGGTTACAATGAGCAGTTCTTC.